Listed below are T cell receptor beta chains from one sample, sequenced in a study of control samples from healthy donors and cancer patients. Sequencing was performed with immunoSEQ multiplex PCR; in TCRdb, only in-frame clones are kept and a portion is missing. This table holds 70,000 to 100,000 clones, about 90% found once. The specimen sequenced was PBMCs. These receptors all come from a woman aged 55 to 70 with head and neck cancer. CDR3s include the opening cysteine and the closing phenylalanine or tryptophan. Where a row states a size, it is once, few, many or the class of an expanded clone; other rows omit it.

. TRBV7-9 CASSLAGSGGESGANVLTF
once TRBV6-5 CASSFSRGSGNTIYF
. TRBV11-3 CASSLVAGGTGDEQFF
. TRBV11-2 CASSRRGQDQETQYF
. TRBV24-1 CATSDRGTEKQYF
. TRBV28 CASGTGGPGTDTQYF
. TRBV14 CASSLISSGGSTKQYF
. TRBV27 CASSFRASGRTQETQYF
. TRBV24-1 CATSDPTGGRETQYF
. TRBV21-1 CASSGGTDQETQYF
. TRBV2 CASSAETDGSEQYF
once TRBV2 CASKGEGLLRNEQFF
. TRBV7-2 CASSIKQGEWNTEAFF
. TRBV6-4 CASRGLAGGTNTGELFF
. TRBV29-1 CSVETTGEANQPQHF
. TRBV6-6 CASRSGTRVQETQYF
. TRBV6-4 CASSDFAEQGTYNEQFF
. TRBV6-5 CASSYDWGLSTDTQYF
. TRBV6-5 CASSYFHDRAETQYF
. TRBV19 CASSIRGGEQFF
. TRBV25-1 CASSDLFRDRENSPLHF
. TRBV11-2 CASSLVISTYNEQFF
few TRBV5-1 CASSLVGDRRDTQYF
. TRBV11-2 CASSLRGQGGEAFF
. TRBV3-1/TRBV3-2 CASSQGQGPYNEQFF
. TRBV19 CASSIGQASSYNSPLHF
. TRBV20-1 CSARDQFEQYF
. TRBV5-4 CASSSTGINTEAFF
. TRBV11-2 CASSQDGNQPQHF
. TRBV5-1 CASSLDGNMNTEAFF
. TRBV7-9 CASSPRRSTEAFF
. TRBV5-5 CASSFSRTSGLGGYEQYF
. TRBV27 CASSFRGDISNEQFF
. TRBV10-3 CAISGGATSYEQYF
. TRBV7-3 CASSLIGIPRGVNEQFF
. TRBV19 CASSAGTGAMETQYF
. TRBV6-6 CASRPRTDDRTEAFF
. TRBV2 CASTLAGPYNEQFF
once TRBV6-5 CASSYSIGFSYEQYF
. TRBV6-4 CASSDRYICSSTDTQYF
. TRBV7-9 CASSLDISGQPQHF
. TRBV4-1 CASSPNSGGRTDTQYF
. TRBV9 CASSVVGLAGAHEQFF
. TRBV19 CASSMRVSYEQYF
. TRBV6-6 CASSYGLANTGELFF
. TRBV29-1 CSAETGQADTQYF
. TRBV28 CASRQGGGEQFF
. TRBV5-1 CASSYGTGGTNEKLFF
. TRBV5-1 CASSLDSGGLAGGEQYF
. TRBV7-3 CASSRASGVNTGELFF
. TRBV10-3 CATRLAVEQYF
. TRBV28 CASSFLADTQYF
few TRBV19 CASSETTGTQYF
once TRBV11-2 CASSPTGDTEAFF
. TRBV11-2 CASRVADTQYF
. TRBV19 CASSSTQGGGQTQYF
once TRBV7-2 CASSLGMAGGLYEQYF